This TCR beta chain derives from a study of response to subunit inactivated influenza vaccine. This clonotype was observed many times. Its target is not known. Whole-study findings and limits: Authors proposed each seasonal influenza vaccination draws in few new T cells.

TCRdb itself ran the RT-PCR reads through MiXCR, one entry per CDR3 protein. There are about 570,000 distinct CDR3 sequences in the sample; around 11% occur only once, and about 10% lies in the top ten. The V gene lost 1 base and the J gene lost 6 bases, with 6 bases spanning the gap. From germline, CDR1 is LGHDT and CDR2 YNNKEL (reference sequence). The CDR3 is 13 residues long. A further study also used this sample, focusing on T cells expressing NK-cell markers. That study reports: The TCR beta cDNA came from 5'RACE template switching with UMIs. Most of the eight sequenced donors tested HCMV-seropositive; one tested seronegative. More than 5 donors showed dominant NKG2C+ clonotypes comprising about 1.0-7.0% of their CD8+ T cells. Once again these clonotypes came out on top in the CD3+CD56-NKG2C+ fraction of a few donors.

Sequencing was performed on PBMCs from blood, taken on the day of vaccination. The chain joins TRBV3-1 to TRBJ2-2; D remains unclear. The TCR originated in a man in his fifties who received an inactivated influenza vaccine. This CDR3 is CASSQVLAGELFF. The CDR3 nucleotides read TGTGCCAGCAGCCAAGTATTAGCCGGGGAGCTGTTTTTT.